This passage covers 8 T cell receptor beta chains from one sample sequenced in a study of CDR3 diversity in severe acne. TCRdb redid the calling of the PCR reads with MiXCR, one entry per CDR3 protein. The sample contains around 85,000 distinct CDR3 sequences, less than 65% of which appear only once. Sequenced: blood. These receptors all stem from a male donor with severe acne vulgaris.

The CDR3 nucleotides are TGTGCCAGCACTCACGGGACAGATTCACCCCTCCACTTT. This encodes CASTHGTDSPLHF. The chain recombines TRBV25-1 with TRBJ1-6; TRBD1 aligns across 7 bases. Germline values: CDR1 MGHDK, CDR2 SYGVNS. The junction had 5 bases not matched to a gene; V was cut back by 7 bases and J by 8 bases. The CDR3 runs 13 residues. The full variable domain, with the rest looked up from reference TRBV25-1 and TRBJ1-6, is EADIYQTPRYLVIGTGKKITLECSQTMGHDKMYWYQQDPGMELHLIHYSYGVNSTEKGDLSSESTVSRIRTEHFPLTLESARPSHTSQYLCASTHGTDSPLHFGNGTRLTVT.

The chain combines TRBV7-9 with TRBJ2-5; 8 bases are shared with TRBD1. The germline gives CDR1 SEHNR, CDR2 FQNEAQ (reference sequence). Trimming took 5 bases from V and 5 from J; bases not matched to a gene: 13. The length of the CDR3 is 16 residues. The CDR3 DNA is TGTGCCAGCAGCGCAAGACAGGGGCGCTTAAGGGAGACCCAGTACTTC. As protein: CASSARQGRLRETQYF.

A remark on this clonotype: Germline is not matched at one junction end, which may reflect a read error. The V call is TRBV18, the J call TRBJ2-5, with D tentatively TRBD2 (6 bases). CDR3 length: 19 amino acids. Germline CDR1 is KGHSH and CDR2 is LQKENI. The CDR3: CASSPNLGGWELNQETQYF. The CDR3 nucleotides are TGTGCCAGCTCACCTAACCTTGGAGGGTGGGAGCTGAACCAAGAGACCCAATACTTC.

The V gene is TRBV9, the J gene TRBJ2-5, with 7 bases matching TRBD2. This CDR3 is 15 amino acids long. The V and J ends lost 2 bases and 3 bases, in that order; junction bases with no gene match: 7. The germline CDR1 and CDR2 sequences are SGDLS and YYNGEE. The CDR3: CASSVGGSVEETQYF. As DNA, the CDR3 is TGTGCCAGCAGCGTCGGGGGGAGCGTCGAAGAGACCCAGTACTTC.

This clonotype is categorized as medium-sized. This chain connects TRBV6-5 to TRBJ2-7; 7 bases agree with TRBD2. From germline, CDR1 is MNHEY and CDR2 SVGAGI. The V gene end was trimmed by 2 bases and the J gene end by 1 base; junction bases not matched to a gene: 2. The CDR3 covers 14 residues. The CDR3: CASSYREGSYEQYF. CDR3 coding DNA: TGTGCCAGCAGTTACAGGGAGGGATCCTACGAGCAGTACTTC.

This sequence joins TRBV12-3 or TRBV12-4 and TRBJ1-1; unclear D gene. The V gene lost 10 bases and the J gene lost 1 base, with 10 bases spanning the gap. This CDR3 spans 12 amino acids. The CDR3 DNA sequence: TGTGCCACCACCCGGGGGAACACTGAAGCTTTCTTT. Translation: CATTRGNTEAFF.

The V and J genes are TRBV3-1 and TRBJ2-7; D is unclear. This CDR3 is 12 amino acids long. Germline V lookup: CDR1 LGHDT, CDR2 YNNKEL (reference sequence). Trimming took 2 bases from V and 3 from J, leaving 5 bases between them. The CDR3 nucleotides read TGTGCCAGCAGCCAATACCTCTACGAGCAGTACTTC. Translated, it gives CASSQYLYEQYF.

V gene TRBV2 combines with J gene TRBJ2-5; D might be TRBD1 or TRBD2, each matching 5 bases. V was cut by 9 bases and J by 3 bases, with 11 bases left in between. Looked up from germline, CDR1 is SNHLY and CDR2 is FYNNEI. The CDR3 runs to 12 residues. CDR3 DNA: TGTGCCAGAAGGGGAGTGGAAGAGACCCAGTACTTC. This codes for CARRGVEETQYF.